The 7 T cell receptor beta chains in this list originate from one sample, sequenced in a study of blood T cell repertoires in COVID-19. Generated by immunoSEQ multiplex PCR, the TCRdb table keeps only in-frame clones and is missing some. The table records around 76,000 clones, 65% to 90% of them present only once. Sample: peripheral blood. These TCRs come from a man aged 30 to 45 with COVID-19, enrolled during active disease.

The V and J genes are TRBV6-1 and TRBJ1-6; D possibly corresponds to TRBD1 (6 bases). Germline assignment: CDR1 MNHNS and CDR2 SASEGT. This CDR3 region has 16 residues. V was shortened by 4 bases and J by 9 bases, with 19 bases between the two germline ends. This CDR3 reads CASSASPQGTGSPLHF. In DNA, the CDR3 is TGTGCCAGCAGTGCCTCCCCGCAGGGGACGGGTTCACCCCTCCACTTT.

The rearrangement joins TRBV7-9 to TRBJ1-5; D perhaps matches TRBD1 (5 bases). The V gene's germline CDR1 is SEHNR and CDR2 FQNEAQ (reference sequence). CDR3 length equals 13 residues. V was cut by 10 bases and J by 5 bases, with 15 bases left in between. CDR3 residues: CANQRGEDQPQHF. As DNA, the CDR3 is TGTGCCAACCAAAGGGGTGAGGATCAGCCCCAGCATTTT.

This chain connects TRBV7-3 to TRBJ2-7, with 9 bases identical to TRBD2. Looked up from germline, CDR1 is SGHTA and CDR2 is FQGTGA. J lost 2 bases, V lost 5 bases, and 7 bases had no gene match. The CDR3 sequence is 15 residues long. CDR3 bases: TGTGCCAGCAGCGATAGAGCGGGAGGACCCTACGAGCAGTACTTC. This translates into CASSDRAGGPYEQYF.

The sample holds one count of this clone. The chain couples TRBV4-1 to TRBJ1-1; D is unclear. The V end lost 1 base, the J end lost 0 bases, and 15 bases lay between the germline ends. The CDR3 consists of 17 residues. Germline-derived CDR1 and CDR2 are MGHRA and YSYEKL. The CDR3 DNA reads TGCGCCAGCAGCCAAGGAGCGGCAGCACAACTGAACACTGAAGCTTTCTTT. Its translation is CASSQGAAAQLNTEAFF.

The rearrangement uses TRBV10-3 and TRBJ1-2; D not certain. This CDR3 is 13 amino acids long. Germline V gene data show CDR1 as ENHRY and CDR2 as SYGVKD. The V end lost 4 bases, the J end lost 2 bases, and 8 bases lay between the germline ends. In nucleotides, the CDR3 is TGTGCCATCAGTGGGCCCGCCAACTATGGCTACACCTTC. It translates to CAISGPANYGYTF.

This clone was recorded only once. DNA for the CDR3: TGTGCCAGCACCATAGGAGGGTCCACTGAAGCTTTCTTT. It codes for CASTIGGSTEAFF. This chain joins TRBV6-5 and TRBJ1-1; D gene ambiguous. The CDR3 has 13 residues. The germline V and J ends were trimmed by 7 bases and 4 bases, with 13 bases remaining between them. Per germline, CDR1 MNHEY and CDR2 SVGAGI.

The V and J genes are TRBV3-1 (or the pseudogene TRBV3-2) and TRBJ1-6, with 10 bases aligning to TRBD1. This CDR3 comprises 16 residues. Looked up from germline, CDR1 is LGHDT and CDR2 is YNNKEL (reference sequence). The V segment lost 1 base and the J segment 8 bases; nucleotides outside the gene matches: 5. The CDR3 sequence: CASSQVGTGVYSPLHF. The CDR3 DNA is TGTGCCAGCAGCCAAGTTGGGACAGGGGTCTATTCACCCCTCCACTTT.